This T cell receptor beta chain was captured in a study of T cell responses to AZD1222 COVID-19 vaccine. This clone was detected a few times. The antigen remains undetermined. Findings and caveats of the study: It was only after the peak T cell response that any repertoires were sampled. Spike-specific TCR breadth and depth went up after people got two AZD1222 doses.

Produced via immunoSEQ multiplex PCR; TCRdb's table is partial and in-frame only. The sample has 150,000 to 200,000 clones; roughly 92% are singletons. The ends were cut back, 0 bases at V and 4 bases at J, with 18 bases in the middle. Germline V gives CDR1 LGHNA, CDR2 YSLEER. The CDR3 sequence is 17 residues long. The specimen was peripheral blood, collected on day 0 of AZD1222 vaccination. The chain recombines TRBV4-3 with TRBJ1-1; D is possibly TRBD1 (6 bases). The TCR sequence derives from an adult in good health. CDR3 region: CASSQDPTDSVGTEAFF. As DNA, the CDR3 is TGCGCCAGCAGCCAAGATCCCACGGACAGCGTGGGCACTGAAGCTTTCTTT.